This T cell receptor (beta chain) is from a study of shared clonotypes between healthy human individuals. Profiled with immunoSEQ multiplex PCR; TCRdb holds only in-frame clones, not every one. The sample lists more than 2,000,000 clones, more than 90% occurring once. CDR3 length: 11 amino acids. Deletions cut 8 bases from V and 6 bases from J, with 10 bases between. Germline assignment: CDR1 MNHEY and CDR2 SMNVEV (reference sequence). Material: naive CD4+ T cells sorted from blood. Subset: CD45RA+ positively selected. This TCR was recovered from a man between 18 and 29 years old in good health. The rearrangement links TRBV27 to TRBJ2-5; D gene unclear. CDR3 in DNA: TGTGCCAGCTCCCCGGAGAAGACCCAGTACTTC. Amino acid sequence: CASSPEKTQYF.